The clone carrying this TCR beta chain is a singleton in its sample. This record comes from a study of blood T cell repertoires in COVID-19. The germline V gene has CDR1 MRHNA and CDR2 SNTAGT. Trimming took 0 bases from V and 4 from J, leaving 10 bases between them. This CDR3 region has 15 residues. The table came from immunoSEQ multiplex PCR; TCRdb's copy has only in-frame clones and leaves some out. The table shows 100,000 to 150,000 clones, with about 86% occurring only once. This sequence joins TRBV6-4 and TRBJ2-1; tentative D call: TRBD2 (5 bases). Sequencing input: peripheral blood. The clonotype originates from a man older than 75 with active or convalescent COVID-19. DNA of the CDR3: TGTGCCAGCAGTGACTCGACCGGGAATTACAATGAGCAGTTCTTC. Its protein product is CASSDSTGNYNEQFF.